The entry below describes one T cell receptor beta chain. As yet, its antigen is unknown. The source of the sample is a study of liver allograft versus peripheral blood T cells. Study-level information: In transplanted livers, T cell receptor repertoires were compared with those found in the recipients' peripheral blood. Findings and limits, study-wide: Peripheral blood repertoires reportedly differed from the T cell receptor repertoires found inside liver allografts.

TCRdb reprocessed the reads via MiXCR and lists one record per CDR3 protein. The table has over 9,000 distinct CDR3 sequences, roughly 27% seen once; the top ten hold about 8.6%. The CDR3 has 13 amino acids. Germline CDR1 MNHEY, CDR2 SMNVEV (reference sequence). Trimming pared 6 bases from V and 2 bases from J, leaving 10 bases between. The TCR was taken from a human patient who had a liver transplant. Some T cells may originate from the graft donor. The V and J genes are TRBV27 and TRBJ1-2, with D possibly being TRBD1 (5 bases). Written as DNA, the CDR3 is TGTGCCAGCAGGTCGGGGGAGAACTATGGCTACACCTTC. It yields the protein CASRSGENYGYTF.